This TCR beta chain was captured in a study of blood T cell repertoires in COVID-19. Using immunoSEQ multiplex PCR, the repertoire was profiled, and TCRdb retains in-frame clones only, with some absent. The sample shows a few hundred thousand clones, about 91% of them seen only once. The source is a middle-aged woman with acute COVID-19. Material for sequencing was PBMCs or T cells enriched from blood (not recorded which).

The CDR3 DNA reads TGTGCCTGGAGATCGGGACAGATGGACCAAGAGACCCAGTACTTC. This encodes CAWRSGQMDQETQYF. The chain uses TRBV30 and TRBJ2-5; 7 positions agree with TRBD1. The CDR3 is 15 residues long. Germline V lookup: CDR1 GTSNPN, CDR2 SVGIG (reference sequence). With V trimmed by 3 bases and J by 0 bases, 7 bases remained unmatched.